Presented here are 13 T cell receptor beta chains from one specimen sequenced in a study of blood T cell repertoires in COVID-19. Here immunoSEQ multiplex PCR was the method, and the copy in TCRdb shows in-frame clones only, minus some. Of almost 400,000 clones in the sample, 88% were seen once. Sequencing was performed on PBMCs or T cells enriched from blood (not recorded which). The receptor set was obtained from a woman in her 30s with acute COVID-19.

The chain employs TRBV7-3 and TRBJ1-6, with D unresolved. V was trimmed by 5 bases and J by 7 bases, leaving 9 bases between them. CDR3 length equals 13 residues. Germline-derived CDR1 and CDR2 are SGHTA and FQGTGA. CDR3 loop: CASSPGVNSPLHF. CDR3 bases: TGTGCCAGCAGCCCCGGGGTAAATTCACCCCTCCACTTT.

The CDR3 loop is CASRKDSRAGELFF. CDR3 sequence (DNA): TGCGCCAGCAGGAAGGACAGTCGGGCCGGGGAGCTGTTTTTT. The chain links TRBV10-2 to TRBJ2-2; D might be TRBD1 (6 bases). Germline-derived CDR1 and CDR2 are WSHSY and SAAADI. CDR3 length: 14 residues. Trimming shortened V by 6 bases and J by 6 bases, and 14 bases separated the two germline ends.

The gene calls are TRBV18 and TRBJ2-6; D not resolved. This CDR3 region has 19 residues. The germline V and J ends were trimmed by 2 bases and 0 bases, with 17 bases remaining between them. Germline V gives CDR1 KGHSH, CDR2 LQKENI. CDR3 bases: TGTGCCAGCTCACCAGTATTCCGGGTCGGTAGCTCTGGGGCCAACGTCCTGACTTTC. It yields the protein CASSPVFRVGSSGANVLTF.

This clone was observed a few times. The rearrangement uses TRBV7-2 and TRBJ1-5; D unclear. The V and J ends lost 5 bases and 4 bases respectively, with 21 bases between them. Germline V CDR1 and CDR2: SGHTA, FQGNSA. The CDR3 loop spans 17 amino acids. This CDR3 is CASSLLGEKGWNQPQHF. The CDR3 coding sequence is TGTGCCAGCAGCCTCCTCGGGGAGAAGGGATGGAATCAGCCCCAGCATTTT.

The chain is built from TRBV7-9 and TRBJ2-7; 7 nucleotides line up with TRBD1. V trimming: 10 bases; J trimming: 0 bases; junction bases outside the gene matches: 9. The CDR3 sequence is 14 residues long. Germline assignment: CDR1 SEHNR and CDR2 FQNEAQ (reference sequence). The CDR3 protein is CAITLRGPSYEQYF. CDR3 bases: TGTGCCATCACGTTGAGGGGGCCCTCCTACGAGCAGTACTTC.

The chain recombines TRBV19 with TRBJ1-4; no firm D call. The V gene lost 1 base and the J gene lost 10 bases, with 22 bases spanning the gap. In germline, CDR1 is LNHDA, CDR2 SQIVND (reference sequence). This CDR3 has 17 amino acids. The DNA for the CDR3 is TGTGCCAGTAGTATAGCCGGCCAGGCCTTCGGGGAGCGAAAACTGTTTTTT. Encoded protein: CASSIAGQAFGERKLFF.

The chain has TRBV9 and TRBJ1-2; D not resolved. V was shortened by 6 bases and J by 4 bases, with 19 bases between the two germline ends. The CDR3 length is 15 residues. Germline V gene data show CDR1 as SGDLS and CDR2 as YYNGEE. CDR3 DNA sequence: TGTGCCAGCACCCCCCTTGATCAGTACCTCTATGGCTACACCTTC. This codes for CASTPLDQYLYGYTF.

The chain carries TRBV9 and TRBJ2-2; TRBD2 matches at 16 bases. The V gene end was trimmed by 4 bases and the J gene end by 3 bases; junction bases not matched to a gene: 12. Germline V gives CDR1 SGDLS, CDR2 YYNGEE. The CDR3 has 20 amino acids. CDR3: CASSFPTGTSGGAHTGELFF. In DNA, the CDR3 is TGTGCCAGCAGCTTTCCAACCGGGACTAGCGGGGGGGCGCACACCGGGGAGCTGTTTTTT.

This sequence joins TRBV5-1 and TRBJ1-1; tentative D call: TRBD1 (5 bases). The CDR3 is 14 residues long. Trimming took 5 bases from V and 0 from J, leaving 11 bases between them. The V gene's germline CDR1 is SGHRS and CDR2 YFSETQ. The CDR3 DNA follows: TGCGCCAGCAGAGACAGAATGTTGAACACTGAAGCTTTCTTT. Its translation is CASRDRMLNTEAFF.

This chain connects TRBV7-3 to TRBJ2-3, with TRBD2 identical over 10 bases. Looked up from germline, CDR1 is SGHTA and CDR2 is FQGTGA. There are 16 residues in the CDR3. Losses at the gene ends were 2 bases for V and 10 bases for J; bases not matched to a gene: 12. The CDR3 sequence is CASSLDRGSGGDAQYF. CDR3 coding DNA: TGTGCCAGCAGCTTAGATCGTGGCAGCGGGGGGGATGCGCAGTATTTT.

The chain couples TRBV7-9 to TRBJ1-2, with 7 nucleotides matching TRBD1. Germline-derived CDR1 and CDR2 are SEHNR and FQNEAQ (reference sequence). V shed 2 bases and J 4 bases; nucleotides not matched to a gene: 13. There are 17 residues in the CDR3. CDR3 in amino acids: CASSLRESIRTGYGYTF. The CDR3 region has the DNA TGTGCCAGCAGCTTACGGGAGTCGATAAGGACAGGCTATGGCTACACCTTC.

J is TRBJ1-2 and V is TRBV4-1; D is unresolved. V was shortened by 3 bases and J by 4 bases, with 12 bases between the two germline ends. Germline values: CDR1 MGHRA, CDR2 YSYEKL. This CDR3 has 14 residues. CDR3: CASSQGEWSYGYTF. The DNA of the CDR3 is TGCGCCAGCAGCCAGGGAGAATGGTCCTATGGCTACACCTTC.

The chain employs TRBV9 and TRBJ2-5; TRBD2 might be the D (5 bases). The CDR3 covers 15 residues. V dropped 4 bases and J dropped 4 bases, with 17 bases sitting between them. Germline assignment: CDR1 SGDLS and CDR2 YYNGEE. The CDR3 here is CASSSSRLRGETQYF. The DNA for the CDR3 is TGTGCCAGCAGCAGTAGCCGGCTACGGGGAGAGACCCAGTACTTC.